The 13 T cell receptor beta chains given below trace back to one sample, sequenced in a study of cytomegalovirus exposure and HLA in healthy donors. The PCR was carried out with 60 Vbeta primers and 13 Jbeta primers. The repertoire was sequenced with immunoSEQ multiplex PCR; TCRdb's copy has only in-frame clones and lacks some. The sample carries some 140,000 clones, about four fifths recorded once. Source material: PBMCs. The origin of the receptors is a male donor in good health and CMV-seronegative.

The chain couples TRBV19 to TRBJ2-7; D might be TRBD2 (6 bases). Trimming took off 5 bases at V and 6 bases at J, with 17 bases between the two ends. Germline loops: CDR1 LNHDA, CDR2 SQIVND (reference sequence). The CDR3 loop spans 14 amino acids. The CDR3 DNA reads TGTGCCAGTAGTCCCCAGTCCCCTAGCGTCGAGCAGTACTTC. Amino acid sequence: CASSPQSPSVEQYF.

This clone has a single count. Sequence at one end of the junction differs from germline and may be a read error. CDR3 DNA: TGTGCCGGCAGTGAATATTCAGGAATCCCACTGCAGCACTTC. It is translated as CAGSEYSGIPLQHF. The chain has TRBV25-1 and TRBJ2-5, with D uncertain. This CDR3 contains 14 residues. CDR1 is MGHDK, CDR2 SYGVNS, per germline.

V is TRBV18 and J is TRBJ2-5, with 9 bases that match TRBD1. V was clipped by 9 bases and J by 0 bases; unmatched bases: 5. CDR3 length: 14 amino acids. CDR1 is KGHSH, CDR2 LQKENI, per germline. The CDR3: CASLRDRDQETQYF. DNA for the CDR3: TGTGCCAGTCTCCGGGACAGGGACCAAGAGACCCAGTACTTC.

The V call is TRBV9, the J call TRBJ2-1; no reliable D call. V was shortened by 6 bases and J by 1 base, with 17 bases between the two germline ends. The CDR3 runs to 16 residues. Germline CDR1 is SGDLS and CDR2 is YYNGEE. The CDR3 DNA sequence: TGTGCCAGCACCCCCCGAGGTAGTGAATCCTACAATGAGCAGTTCTTC. It is translated as CASTPRGSESYNEQFF.

The V call is TRBV10-3, the J call TRBJ1-2; 7 nucleotides agree with TRBD1. This CDR3 contains 14 residues. J gave up 2 bases and V 11 bases, and 11 bases lay outside the gene matches. Germline V gene lookup returns CDR1 ENHRY and CDR2 SYGVKD. The CDR3 DNA sequence: TGTGCCGTCAAACGGGACAGAAGAAACTATGGCTACACCTTC. Protein product: CAVKRDRRNYGYTF.

This chain links TRBV6-1 with TRBJ1-1; possible D gene TRBD1, 5 bases. The CDR3 covers 15 residues. Per germline, CDR1 MNHNS and CDR2 SASEGT. The V and J ends lost 3 bases and 0 bases respectively, with 11 bases between them. CDR3 sequence: CASSDGHLMNTEAFF. The CDR3 bases are TGTGCCAGCAGTGACGGACATTTAATGAACACTGAAGCTTTCTTT.

This clone was seen more than once but under ten times. The junction departs from germline at one end; a sequencing error may be responsible. The chain employs TRBV4-3 and TRBJ2-1; 8 bases line up with TRBD2. The CDR3 covers 17 residues. CDR1 and CDR2 from the germline V gene are LGHNA and YSLEER. CDR3 nucleotides: TGCGCCAGCAGCGAAGAGCTGGCGGGGGGACTCTACAATGAGCAGTTCTTC. Its translation is CASSEELAGGLYNEQFF.

This clone was found a few times. This rearrangement joins TRBV7-9 to TRBJ2-2, with 7 bases aligning to TRBD1. The CDR3 loop spans 13 amino acids. Germline lookup yields CDR1 SEHNR and CDR2 FQNEAQ (reference sequence). CDR3 loop: CSGGQAETGELFF. In DNA, the CDR3 is TGTTCCGGCGGACAGGCCGAGACCGGGGAGCTGTTTTTT. The variable domain in full, with the rest retrieved from reference TRBV7-9 and TRBJ2-2, is DTGVSQNPRHKITKRGQNVTFRCDPISEHNRLYWYRQTLGQGPEFLTYFQNEAQLEKSRLLSDRFSAERPKGSFSTLEIQRTEQGDSAMYLCSGGQAETGELFFGEGSRLTVL.

This clone was found a few times. The V gene is TRBV6-5, the J gene TRBJ2-7, with D maybe TRBD1 (6 bases). The CDR3 consists of 15 residues. Trimming took off 0 bases at V and 3 bases at J, with 12 bases between the two ends. Germline V lookup: CDR1 MNHEY, CDR2 SVGAGI. The CDR3 DNA is TGTGCCAGCAGTTACTCGGCAGGGGTTAACTACGAGCAGTACTTC. Translated: CASSYSAGVNYEQYF.

CDR3 coding DNA: TGTGCCAGCAGCGCCGACCCAGGGGGAGAGACCCAGTACTTC. This encodes CASSADPGGETQYF. This chain joins TRBV11-3 and TRBJ2-5; TRBD1 matches at 7 bases. V trimming: 5 bases; J trimming: 4 bases; junction bases outside the gene matches: 7. The germline CDR1 and CDR2 sequences are SGHNT and YENEEA. The CDR3 is 14 amino acids.

CDR3 protein: CASSPLLVRPSYNEQFF. DNA for the CDR3: TGTGCCAGTAGTCCCCTTTTAGTGAGGCCTTCCTACAATGAGCAGTTCTTC. The V gene is TRBV19, the J gene TRBJ2-1, with D hard to call. Trimming took 5 bases from V and 1 from J, leaving 18 bases between them. The germline V gene has CDR1 LNHDA and CDR2 SQIVND (reference sequence). CDR3 length: 17 amino acids.

The rearrangement uses TRBV6-5 and TRBJ2-7; the match to TRBD2 covers 11 bases. CDR3 length: 15 residues. Germline loops: CDR1 MNHEY, CDR2 SVGAGI. The trim removed 6 bases at V and 3 bases at J, leaving 7 bases unmatched. The CDR3 loop reads CASRSIAGGIYEQYF. CDR3 bases: TGTGCCAGCAGAAGTATAGCGGGGGGGATCTACGAGCAGTACTTC.

For the CDR3, the DNA is TGCGCCAGCAGCCAAGAAGCAGCGGGGAACACAGATACGCAGTATTTT. As protein: CASSQEAAGNTDTQYF. This chain links TRBV4-3 with TRBJ2-3, with 7 bases identical to TRBD2. The CDR3 contains 16 residues. The germline V gene has CDR1 LGHNA and CDR2 YSLEER. V shed 0 bases, J shed 2 bases, and the junction held 5 bases outside the gene matches.